This T cell receptor (beta chain) was identified in a study of PD-1 blockade in classical Hodgkin lymphoma. Each patient's relapse followed autologous stem cell transplantation, and brentuximab vedotin exposure varied. The CDR3 sequence is 14 residues long. V was pared by 3 bases and J by 2 bases, with 9 bases between. CDR1 MDHEN and CDR2 SYDVKM come from the germline V gene. Assay used: immunoSEQ multiplex PCR; TCRdb lists only in-frame clones, some missing. The sample consists of about 97,000 clones, 85% to 90% of them appearing once. This clone is a singleton in its sample. Sequences were derived from peripheral blood mononuclear cells (PBMCs), sampled before the second cycle of nivolumab. This chain links TRBV28 with TRBJ2-3, with no clear D. The receptor was isolated from a human donor with classical Hodgkin lymphoma. The CDR3 nucleotides are TGTGCCAGCAGTTTCCCCACAGACACAGATACGCAGTATTTT. Protein sequence: CASSFPTDTDTQYF.